This T cell receptor (beta chain) was recovered during a study of tumor-infiltrating lymphocytes in localized non-small cell lung cancer. The CDR3 consists of 17 residues. The V segment lost 1 base and the J segment 1 base; nucleotides outside the gene matches: 7. CDR1 SGHAT and CDR2 FQNNGV come from the germline V gene. Assay used: immunoSEQ multiplex PCR; TCRdb lists only in-frame clones, some missing. Of approximately 9,000 clones listed, about 80% are singletons. The V gene is TRBV11-2, the J gene TRBJ2-7; TRBD2 matches 10 bases. The sequence was obtained from a human donor with non-small cell lung cancer. Sequencing was carried out using uninvolved lung tissue not adjacent to the tumor. CDR3 sequence: CASSLGAGGEPSYEQYF. CDR3 bases: TGTGCCAGCAGCTTAGGAGCGGGAGGGGAACCTTCCTACGAGCAGTACTTC.